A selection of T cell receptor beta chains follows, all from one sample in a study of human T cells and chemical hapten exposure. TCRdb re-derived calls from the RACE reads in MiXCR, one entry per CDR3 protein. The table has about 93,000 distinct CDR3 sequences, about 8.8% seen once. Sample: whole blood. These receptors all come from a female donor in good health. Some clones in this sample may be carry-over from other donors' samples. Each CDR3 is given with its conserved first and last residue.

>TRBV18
CASSPRGDPGRSTDTQYF
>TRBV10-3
CAISELVGPYEQYF
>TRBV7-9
CASSLGQATYEQYF
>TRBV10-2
CASRLSGVENIQYF
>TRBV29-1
CSVEEGTDTQYF
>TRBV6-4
CASSDTPTDTQYF
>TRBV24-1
CAITGGRSHTQYF
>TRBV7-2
CASSKSGRGYNEQFF
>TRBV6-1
CASKLEGLVGETQYF
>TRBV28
CASNDVVIAGTKIPFF
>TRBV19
CASSPQGFSNQPQHF
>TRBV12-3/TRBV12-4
CASSPRGTEAFF
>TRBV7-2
CASSLTAGGGADTQYF
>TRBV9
CASSVEDSIYNEQFF
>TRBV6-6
CASSYFGEGTDTQYF
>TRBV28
CARHPTPGLAGGPEYNEQFF
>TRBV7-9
CASSSGTVEQFF
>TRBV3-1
CASSQERDYIYEQYF
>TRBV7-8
CASSLVGQDRRYYGYTF
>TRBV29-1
CSVVASSSYNEQFF
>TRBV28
CASSLPLQGGEQFF
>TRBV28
CASSFSSRYEQYF
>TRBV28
CASTNDAKNIQYF
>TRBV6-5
CASCRGQGSEKLFF
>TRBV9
CASSVATGGDSGANVLTF
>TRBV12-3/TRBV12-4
CASSPTGPNTGELFF
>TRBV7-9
CASSLGRTDTQYF
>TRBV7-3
CASSFLAGATGELFF
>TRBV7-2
CASRLRAGGAGNTIYF
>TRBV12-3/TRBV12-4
CASSFRLAVAYEQYF
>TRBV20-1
CSARDPLGGNQPQHF
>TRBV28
CASSLPGQDYYEQYF
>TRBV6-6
CASSFENMPQHF
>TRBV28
CASSPSGTLSEQYF
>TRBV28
CASSLWTVGDTQYF
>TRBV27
CASSLERGTDTQYF
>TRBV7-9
CASSPGLAGDRGNEQFF
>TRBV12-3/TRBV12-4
CASSPGVVTEAFF
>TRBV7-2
CASSSTSGGTDTQYF
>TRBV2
CASSALGVGGNEQYF
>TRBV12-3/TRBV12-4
CASSHGTVQETQYF
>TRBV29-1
CSVGTDLNTQYF
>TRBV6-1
CASSGGLARTDTQYF
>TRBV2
CASSVQGEAFF
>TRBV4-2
CASSEGGPSGANVLTF
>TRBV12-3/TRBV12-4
CASSPDRTYEQYF
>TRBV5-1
CASSLADSRQETQYF
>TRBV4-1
CASSPSLGITEAFF
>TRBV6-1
CASSEDRGRTEAFF
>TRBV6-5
CASSSGQDVYEQYF
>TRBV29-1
CSVGTGGAYNEQFF
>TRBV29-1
CSVGTAGGRQPQHF
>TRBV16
CASSWDRNQPQHF
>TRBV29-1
CSVSVNANEKLFF
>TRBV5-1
CASSVLAGDLTDTQYF
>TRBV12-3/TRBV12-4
CASSVLAGGPNEQFF
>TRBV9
CASSLPGQGAGDTQYF